This T cell receptor (beta chain) was recovered during a study of blood T cell repertoires in COVID-19. The CDR3 loop spans 14 amino acids. The V gene end was trimmed by 7 bases and the J gene end by 2 bases; junction bases not matched to a gene: 5. Germline loops: CDR1 LNHNV, CDR2 YYDKDF (reference sequence). This clone appeared once. The assay was immunoSEQ multiplex PCR, and TCRdb's table has in-frame clones only and misses some. The repertoire holds approximately 280,000 clones, with roughly 80% as singletons. The origin of this receptor is a human donor with COVID-19, enrolled during active disease. The donor label of this sample is uncertain. Specimen: peripheral blood. The rearrangement joins TRBV15 to TRBJ1-5; TRBD1 matches at 7 bases. CDR3 sequence reads: CATKTGTGNQPQHF. DNA of the CDR3: TGTGCCACCAAGACAGGGACGGGCAATCAGCCCCAGCATTTT.